This T cell receptor (beta chain) comes out of a study of T cell changes during pregnancy in multiple sclerosis. Libraries were prepared by immunoSEQ multiplex PCR; TCRdb keeps only in-frame clonotypes and omits some of them. The sample gives 75,000 to 85,000 clones, 90% to 95% of which show up once; 2.5% is in the top ten. CDR3 length: 15 residues. In germline, CDR1 is PRHDT, CDR2 FYEKMQ (reference sequence). The J segment lost 9 bases and the V segment lost 4 bases, leaving 14 bases of the junction unmatched. The receptor was derived from a female donor with multiple sclerosis, enrolled in a pregnancy study. The chain links TRBV13 to TRBJ2-5; 7 nucleotides match TRBD1. Sequences were derived from peripheral blood, sampled in the second trimester of pregnancy. CDR3 region: CASSSQQGPNGAQYF. In nucleotides, the CDR3 is TGTGCCAGCAGCTCCCAACAGGGGCCCAACGGGGCCCAGTACTTC.